This is a list of T cell receptor beta chains from one sample in a study of blood T cell repertoires in COVID-19. TCRdb's copy holds only in-frame clones and misses some; the assay was immunoSEQ multiplex PCR. The data hold about 160,000 clones, with about 80% observed a single time. The specimen sequenced was peripheral blood. The source is a woman older than 75 with acute or convalescent COVID-19. The CDR3 runs from the conserved cysteine through the conserved F or W. The order of the fields is V gene, clone size, D gene, J gene, CDR3 protein, CDR3 DNA. D genes are given only for firm matches. The size entry is marked missing in some rows and otherwise reads once, few, many or a size class.

v_call: TRBV6-2/TRBV6-3
clone_size: few
d_call: TRBD2
j_call: TRBJ2-5
cdr3_aa: CASSYTPGGETQYF
cdr3_nt: TGTGCCAGCAGTTACACCCCGGGAGGGGAGACCCAGTACTTC

v_call: TRBV6-5
clone_size: -
d_call: -
j_call: TRBJ1-6
cdr3_aa: CASSYHTRSPLHF
cdr3_nt: TGTGCCAGCAGTTACCATACCCGGTCACCCCTCCACTTT

v_call: TRBV4-1
clone_size: -
d_call: -
j_call: TRBJ1-2
cdr3_aa: CASSQGASMNYGYTF
cdr3_nt: TGCGCCAGCAGCCAGGGGGCGAGTATGAACTATGGCTACACCTTC

v_call: TRBV6-5
clone_size: -
d_call: TRBD1
j_call: TRBJ1-4
cdr3_aa: CASSFSGTGDEKLFF
cdr3_nt: TGTGCCAGCAGTTTCTCCGGGACAGGGGATGAAAAACTGTTTTTT

v_call: TRBV30
clone_size: -
d_call: -
j_call: TRBJ2-3
cdr3_aa: CAWRTDLAGTDTQYF
cdr3_nt: TGTGCCTGGAGAACCGACCTGGCGGGCACAGATACGCAGTATTTT

v_call: TRBV5-1
clone_size: -
d_call: -
j_call: TRBJ1-2
cdr3_aa: CASSLVTGQYGYTF
cdr3_nt: TGCGCCAGCAGCTTGGTAACAGGTCAATATGGCTACACCTTC

v_call: TRBV19
clone_size: -
d_call: TRBD2
j_call: TRBJ2-1
cdr3_aa: CASSRSDRVAGGSYNEQFF
cdr3_nt: TGTGCCAGTAGCCGTTCGGACAGGGTAGCGGGAGGGTCCTACAATGAGCAGTTCTTC

v_call: TRBV7-9
clone_size: few
d_call: -
j_call: TRBJ2-1
cdr3_aa: CASSFGSNNEQFF
cdr3_nt: TGTGCCAGCAGCTTCGGGTCGAACAATGAGCAGTTCTTC

v_call: TRBV10-3
clone_size: -
d_call: TRBD1
j_call: TRBJ1-1
cdr3_aa: CAISAGRTGGDTEAFF
cdr3_nt: TGTGCCATCAGTGCCGGTAGGACAGGGGGCGACACTGAAGCTTTCTTT

v_call: TRBV6-5
clone_size: -
d_call: TRBD1
j_call: TRBJ2-5
cdr3_aa: CATGGQETQYF
cdr3_nt: TGTGCCACAGGGGGACAAGAGACCCAGTACTTC

v_call: TRBV19
clone_size: -
d_call: TRBD2
j_call: TRBJ2-1
cdr3_aa: CATQAGLNNEQFF
cdr3_nt: TGTGCCACTCAAGCGGGACTTAACAATGAGCAGTTCTTC

v_call: TRBV9
clone_size: -
d_call: -
j_call: TRBJ2-2
cdr3_aa: CASTKTDYLTGELFF
cdr3_nt: TGTGCCAGCACTAAAACCGACTATTTGACCGGGGAGCTGTTTTTT

v_call: TRBV11-2
clone_size: -
d_call: -
j_call: TRBJ1-2
cdr3_aa: CASSGTGGGYGYTF
cdr3_nt: TGTGCCAGCAGCGGTACGGGGGGTGGGTATGGCTACACCTTC

v_call: TRBV6-5
clone_size: -
d_call: -
j_call: TRBJ1-1
cdr3_aa: CASRQSPMNTEAFF
cdr3_nt: TGTGCCAGCAGACAGTCCCCCATGAACACTGAAGCTTTCTTT

v_call: TRBV6-6
clone_size: -
d_call: -
j_call: TRBJ1-2
cdr3_aa: CASSPNGGTFGYTF
cdr3_nt: TGTGCCAGCAGCCCTAATGGGGGGACCTTCGGCTACACCTTC

v_call: TRBV10-1
clone_size: -
d_call: -
j_call: TRBJ2-4
cdr3_aa: CASSESWAGNIQYF
cdr3_nt: TGCGCCAGCAGTGAGTCCTGGGCCGGTAACATTCAGTACTTC

v_call: TRBV6-5
clone_size: -
d_call: -
j_call: TRBJ2-7
cdr3_aa: CASSVTETGSYEQYF
cdr3_nt: TGTGCCAGCAGCGTTACGGAGACTGGATCCTACGAGCAGTACTTC

v_call: TRBV10-3
clone_size: -
d_call: TRBD1
j_call: TRBJ1-5
cdr3_aa: CAISRQGAGSNQPQHF
cdr3_nt: TGTGCCATCAGTCGACAGGGGGCAGGTAGCAATCAGCCCCAGCATTTT

v_call: TRBV3-1/TRBV3-2
clone_size: -
d_call: -
j_call: TRBJ2-1
cdr3_aa: CASSQQPSSYNEQFF
cdr3_nt: TGTGCCAGCAGCCAACAACCGAGCTCCTACAATGAGCAGTTCTTC

v_call: TRBV7-2
clone_size: -
d_call: -
j_call: TRBJ2-6
cdr3_aa: CASSLRTVLSGANVLTF
cdr3_nt: TGTGCCAGCAGCTTAAGGACAGTGCTCTCCGGGGCCAACGTCCTGACTTTC

v_call: TRBV7-6
clone_size: -
d_call: TRBD2
j_call: TRBJ2-1
cdr3_aa: CASSLRGPAGRNEQFF
cdr3_nt: TGTGCCAGCAGCCTTCGTGGTCCAGCGGGAAGGAATGAGCAGTTCTTC

v_call: TRBV7-2
clone_size: -
d_call: -
j_call: TRBJ1-1
cdr3_aa: CASSYIQGNTEAFF
cdr3_nt: TGTGCCAGCAGCTACATACAGGGGAACACTGAAGCTTTCTTT

v_call: TRBV3-1/TRBV3-2
clone_size: -
d_call: -
j_call: TRBJ1-1
cdr3_aa: CASSQDPGSHTEAFF
cdr3_nt: TGTGCCAGCAGCCAAGATCCAGGTTCGCACACTGAAGCTTTCTTT

v_call: TRBV11-3
clone_size: few
d_call: -
j_call: TRBJ2-7
cdr3_aa: CASSPGGPVQYF
cdr3_nt: TGTGCCAGCAGCCCTGGAGGGCCTGTGCAGTACTTC

v_call: TRBV21-1
clone_size: -
d_call: -
j_call: TRBJ2-2
cdr3_aa: CASRPTGTGNTGELFF
cdr3_nt: TGTGCCAGCAGGCCGACCGGGACAGGGAACACCGGGGAGCTGTTTTTT

v_call: TRBV25-1
clone_size: -
d_call: -
j_call: TRBJ1-4
cdr3_aa: CASSEPRQVNEKLFF
cdr3_nt: TGTGCCAGCAGTGAACCCAGGCAGGTGAATGAAAAACTGTTTTTT

v_call: TRBV28
clone_size: -
d_call: TRBD2
j_call: TRBJ2-4
cdr3_aa: CASSRGLAGELAKNIQYF
cdr3_nt: TGTGCCAGCAGTCGAGGACTAGCGGGAGAGTTAGCCAAAAACATTCAGTACTTC

v_call: TRBV7-6
clone_size: few
d_call: TRBD2
j_call: TRBJ2-3
cdr3_aa: CASSLAGLGTTTDTQYF
cdr3_nt: TGTGCCAGCAGCTTAGCGGGCCTAGGGACTACCACAGATACGCAGTATTTT

v_call: TRBV7-9
clone_size: few
d_call: -
j_call: TRBJ2-1
cdr3_aa: CASSWRSVDNEQFF
cdr3_nt: TGTGCCAGCAGCTGGAGGTCCGTCGACAATGAGCAGTTCTTC

v_call: TRBV6-5
clone_size: -
d_call: TRBD1
j_call: TRBJ1-2
cdr3_aa: CASSIPGQGYGYTF
cdr3_nt: TGTGCCAGCAGTATTCCGGGACAGGGGTACGGCTACACCTTC

v_call: TRBV6-5
clone_size: -
d_call: TRBD2
j_call: TRBJ2-7
cdr3_aa: CASTDGLAGIYEQYF
cdr3_nt: TGTGCCAGCACCGACGGACTAGCGGGGATCTACGAGCAGTACTTC

v_call: TRBV7-9
clone_size: -
d_call: TRBD2
j_call: TRBJ2-7
cdr3_aa: CASSGTSGTLGAYEQYF
cdr3_nt: TGTGCCAGCAGCGGAACTAGCGGAACCTTGGGGGCCTACGAGCAGTACTTC

v_call: TRBV19
clone_size: -
d_call: -
j_call: TRBJ2-7
cdr3_aa: CASRGGLAPPYEQYF
cdr3_nt: TGTGCCTCAAGAGGGGGCCTAGCGCCGCCCTACGAGCAGTACTTC

v_call: TRBV5-1
clone_size: -
d_call: TRBD1
j_call: TRBJ1-2
cdr3_aa: CASSNRDRGDYGYTF
cdr3_nt: TGCGCCAGCAGCAACCGGGACAGGGGTGACTATGGCTACACCTTC

v_call: TRBV2
clone_size: -
d_call: -
j_call: TRBJ1-5
cdr3_aa: CASSDPQGRKHF
cdr3_nt: TGTGCCAGCAGTGACCCGCAGGGTCGTAAGCATTTT

v_call: TRBV27
clone_size: -
d_call: TRBD1
j_call: TRBJ1-5
cdr3_aa: CASSLSRGSNQPQHF
cdr3_nt: TGTGCCAGCAGTTTATCCAGGGGGAGCAATCAGCCCCAGCATTTT

v_call: TRBV11-2
clone_size: -
d_call: -
j_call: TRBJ1-2
cdr3_aa: CASSARTGSSDGYTF
cdr3_nt: TGTGCCAGCAGCGCCCGGACGGGGAGTTCTGATGGCTACACCTTC

v_call: TRBV11-3
clone_size: -
d_call: -
j_call: TRBJ1-1
cdr3_aa: CASKLGPSNTEAFF
cdr3_nt: TGTGCCAGCAAGCTGGGCCCTTCGAACACTGAAGCTTTCTTT

v_call: TRBV11-2
clone_size: -
d_call: -
j_call: TRBJ1-2
cdr3_aa: CASSLVGGDYGYTF
cdr3_nt: TGTGCCAGCAGCTTAGTGGGAGGGGACTATGGCTACACCTTC

v_call: TRBV28
clone_size: once
d_call: -
j_call: TRBJ1-4
cdr3_aa: CASSLVGAGNEKLFF
cdr3_nt: TGTGCCAGCAGTCTTGTGGGGGCAGGGAATGAAAAACTGTTTTTT

v_call: TRBV21-1
clone_size: few
d_call: -
j_call: TRBJ1-2
cdr3_aa: CASSKEAPKPGYGYTF
cdr3_nt: TGTGCCAGCAGCAAAGAGGCACCAAAACCAGGGTATGGCTACACCTTC

v_call: TRBV19
clone_size: -
d_call: -
j_call: TRBJ2-1
cdr3_aa: CASSIELGRNNEQFF
cdr3_nt: TGTGCCAGTAGTATAGAGCTGGGGAGGAATAATGAGCAGTTCTTC

v_call: TRBV29-1
clone_size: -
d_call: TRBD2
j_call: TRBJ2-5
cdr3_aa: CSVVSAGEETQYF
cdr3_nt: TGCAGCGTTGTGTCAGCGGGAGAAGAGACCCAGTACTTC

v_call: TRBV7-2
clone_size: -
d_call: -
j_call: TRBJ2-3
cdr3_aa: CASSPTRRGADTQYF
cdr3_nt: TGTGCCAGCAGCCCTACTAGGAGAGGAGCAGATACGCAGTATTTT

v_call: TRBV5-1
clone_size: -
d_call: TRBD1
j_call: TRBJ1-1
cdr3_aa: CASGDRANTEAFF
cdr3_nt: TGCGCCAGCGGGGACAGGGCGAACACTGAAGCTTTCTTT

v_call: TRBV6-6
clone_size: once
d_call: TRBD1
j_call: TRBJ1-2
cdr3_aa: CASSSTGVLEGYTF
cdr3_nt: TGTGCCAGCAGTTCCACAGGGGTTCTAGAGGGCTACACCTTC

v_call: TRBV5-8
clone_size: -
d_call: -
j_call: TRBJ1-5
cdr3_aa: CASGLGPRRDQPQHF
cdr3_nt: TGTGCCAGCGGTTTGGGACCTCGGAGGGATCAGCCCCAGCATTTT

v_call: TRBV19
clone_size: -
d_call: -
j_call: TRBJ2-7
cdr3_aa: CASSIGGFYEQYF
cdr3_nt: TGTGCCAGTAGTATAGGAGGTTTCTACGAGCAGTACTTC

v_call: TRBV5-4
clone_size: -
d_call: TRBD2
j_call: TRBJ2-1
cdr3_aa: CASSQETSGREQFF
cdr3_nt: TGTGCCAGCAGCCAAGAAACTAGCGGGAGGGAGCAGTTCTTC

v_call: TRBV11-2
clone_size: -
d_call: TRBD2
j_call: TRBJ2-7
cdr3_aa: CASSFSGGPTAEQYF
cdr3_nt: TGTGCCAGCAGCTTTTCGGGAGGGCCTACAGCCGAGCAGTACTTC

v_call: TRBV5-1
clone_size: few
d_call: -
j_call: TRBJ2-1
cdr3_aa: CASSPRGGAYNEQFF
cdr3_nt: TGCGCCAGCAGCCCGAGGGGGGGGGCCTACAATGAGCAGTTCTTC